This TCR beta chain is drawn from a study of blood T cell repertoires in COVID-19. On the study more broadly: From the United States, Italy and Spain came samples of acute and convalescent COVID-19.

Germline V lookup: CDR1 SQVTM, CDR2 ANQGSEA. This CDR3 comprises 13 residues. With 7 bases clipped from V and 0 bases from J, the junction kept 3 bases outside the gene matches. The authors' processing: Nucleated cell counts were estimated from reference gene primer amplification. The table came from immunoSEQ multiplex PCR; TCRdb's copy has only in-frame clones and leaves some out. D and trimming come from the DNA, and the V and J calls and clone size come from that table. The sample holds some 50,000 clones, 75% to 90% seen once. This sequence joins TRBV29-1 and TRBJ2-1, with 7 bases lining up with TRBD2. This clonotype was sampled from a human donor in a cohort sampled during active COVID-19. The material sequenced was peripheral blood. The CDR3 reads CSGGGDSYNEQFF. The CDR3 bases are TGCAGCGGCGGGGGAGACTCCTACAATGAGCAGTTCTTC.